This T cell receptor delta chain was documented in a study of gammadelta T cells in human blood (dated by TCRdb to about 2020). Findings and caveats that apply to the study as a whole: In the study, polyclonal expansion of innate gamma-delta T cells immediately after birth was reported to appear to be driven by microbial exposure.

The method was RT-PCR. Sequenced on an Illumina MiSeq. TCRdb reprocessed the public data with the CATT caller; entries with the same nucleotide sequence were combined afterwards. The sample has 1,300 to 1,500 delta-chain clones on record, approximately 15% of them singletons. The top ten constitute about a tenth of the sample. Judged by its sample share, this clone qualifies as medium-sized (0.01 to 0.1%). Its antigen has not been determined. The sample holds no much larger clone one base away, and base qualities are not on file. Trimmed from V: 2 bases; trimmed from J: 0 bases; junction bases lacking a gene match: 25. CDR1 and CDR2 (TSWWSYY, QGS) derive from the germline V gene. The CDR3 contains 24 residues, cysteine and phenylalanine counted. The only DNA kept is the CDR3, 72 bases in frame from the first base.

The receptor was derived from a human donor. The chain was built from TRDV1 and TRDJ1; 12 central nucleotides agree with TRDD3. Sequenced material: non-Vgamma9Vdelta2 gamma-delta T cells from infant blood. In nucleotide form, the sequence is TGTGCTCTTGGGGAAAGGTGTTTAAGTTGGACTGGGGGATACTGGGTCGGATACACCGATAAACTCATCTTT. It codes for CALGERCLSWTGGYWVGYTDKLIF.